The next 21 T cell receptor beta chains were all read from a single sample in a study of blood T cell repertoires in COVID-19. TCRdb's table, derived via immunoSEQ multiplex PCR, lists solely in-frame clones and lacks some. The sample consists of about 310,000 clones, around 91% of them appearing once. Input material: PBMCs or T cells enriched from blood (not recorded which). The receptors shown here come from a woman in her forties who had recovered from COVID-19.

V and J are TRBV4-3 and TRBJ2-2; D is uncertain. The CDR3 loop spans 15 amino acids. V was shortened by 5 bases and J by 0 bases, with 10 bases between the two germline ends. The germline V gene has CDR1 LGHNA and CDR2 YSLEER. In DNA, the CDR3 is TGCGCCAGCAGCAATCCGGTCCCGAACACCGGGGAGCTGTTTTTT. It translates to CASSNPVPNTGELFF.

This clone was detected once. The CDR3 protein is CSVEDPWEPSHISYTF. Written as DNA, the CDR3 is TGCAGCGTTGAAGATCCCTGGGAGCCGTCCCATATAAGCTACACCTTC. V gene TRBV29-1 combines with J gene TRBJ1-2; D unclear. Looked up from germline, CDR1 is SQVTM and CDR2 is ANQGSEA. With 0 bases removed from V and 9 bases from J, the gap between germline ends came to 23 bases. The CDR3 is made up of 16 amino acids.

The chain carries TRBV5-1 and TRBJ1-1; 8 nucleotides align to TRBD1. V was pared by 0 bases and J by 8 bases, with 0 bases of the junction left unmatched. Looked up from germline, CDR1 is SGHRS and CDR2 is YFSETQ. This CDR3 comprises 12 residues. The CDR3 spells CASSLGTGEAFF. The CDR3 DNA follows: TGCGCCAGCAGCTTGGGGACAGGGGAAGCTTTCTTT.

A word on this clone: This CDR3 is also generated by other DNA sequences in the sample. V gene TRBV29-1 combines with J gene TRBJ2-1, with D tentatively TRBD2 (5 bases). CDR1 and CDR2 (germline): SQVTM, ANQGSEA. The CDR3 is made up of 10 amino acids. V shed 4 bases and J shed 9 bases, with 7 bases lying between them. DNA of the CDR3: TGCAGCGTTGGGGAGAGTGAGCAGTTCTTC. As protein: CSVGESEQFF.

The sample holds a few counts of this clone. The rearrangement uses TRBV7-2 and TRBJ2-3; 7 nucleotides align to TRBD2. Per germline, CDR1 SGHTA and CDR2 FQGNSA. This CDR3 has 15 amino acids. The trim removed 0 bases at V and 6 bases at J, leaving 6 bases unmatched. The CDR3 protein is CASSLAGGGVDTQYF. The CDR3 DNA is TGTGCCAGCAGCTTAGCCGGCGGGGGAGTTGATACGCAGTATTTT.

This chain connects TRBV9 to TRBJ2-2; D might be TRBD1 (7 bases). CDR1 and CDR2 (germline): SGDLS, YYNGEE. The CDR3 runs to 16 residues. V lost 0 bases, J lost 4 bases, and 13 bases lay in between. The CDR3 sequence is CASSVEGASVTGELFF. Here the CDR3 DNA reads TGTGCCAGCAGCGTAGAGGGGGCTAGCGTCACCGGGGAGCTGTTTTTT.

This rearrangement joins TRBV15 to TRBJ2-5, with D uncertain. Germline V gene lookup returns CDR1 LNHNV and CDR2 YYDKDF (reference sequence). With 3 bases removed from V and 0 bases from J, the gap between germline ends came to 8 bases. This CDR3 is 14 amino acids long. The CDR3 loop reads CATSSYGYQETQYF. CDR3 sequence (DNA): TGTGCCACCAGCAGTTACGGGTACCAAGAGACCCAGTACTTC.

The genes are TRBV7-9 and TRBJ2-7; the D gene is possibly TRBD2 (9 bases). The germline CDR1 and CDR2 sequences are SEHNR and FQNEAQ (reference sequence). The CDR3 loop spans 18 amino acids. V gave up 5 bases and J gave up 4 bases, with 27 bases separating them. The CDR3 nucleotides read TGTGCCAGCAGCCGTCAGGGGGCCAGCGGGAGGTCCCCTTACGAGCAGTACTTC. Its translation is CASSRQGASGRSPYEQYF.

The chain recombines TRBV7-2 with TRBJ1-5; D uncertain. Trimming left V 1 base short and J 7 bases short, with 23 bases between. The CDR3 consists of 18 residues. Germline CDR1 and CDR2: SGHTA and FQGNSA. CDR3 in amino acids: CASSLGVAGIGKYQPQHF. CDR3 nucleotide sequence: TGTGCCAGCAGCTTAGGAGTCGCGGGGATAGGGAAATACCAGCCCCAGCATTTT.

The rearrangement uses TRBV24-1 and TRBJ2-1, with D possibly matching TRBD2 (6 bases). With 3 bases removed from V and 5 bases from J, the gap between germline ends came to 7 bases. CDR3 length equals 13 residues. The germline V gene encodes CDR1 KGHDR and CDR2 SFDVKD. The CDR3 nucleotides are TGTGCCACCAGTGATGCGGGAAACAATGAGCAGTTCTTC. This codes for CATSDAGNNEQFF.

The chain recombines TRBV13 with TRBJ2-7, with TRBD1 matching 8 bases. Unmatched junction bases numbered 7, after V lost 5 bases and J lost 7 bases. Germline assignment: CDR1 PRHDT and CDR2 FYEKMQ (reference sequence). The CDR3 is 13 amino acids. The CDR3: CASSPTQGGEQYF. CDR3 sequence (DNA): TGTGCCAGCAGCCCGACACAGGGGGGTGAGCAGTACTTC. The whole variable domain, filled in from reference TRBV13 and TRBJ2-7, reads AAGVIQSPRHLIKEKRETATLKCYPIPRHDTVYWYQQGPGQDPQFLISFYEKMQSDKGSIPDRFSAQQFSDYHSELNMSSLELGDSALYFCASSPTQGGEQYFGPGTRLTVT.

CDR3 loop: CASSFTQTSSVEETQYF. In nucleotides, the CDR3 is TGTGCCAGCAGCTTCACCCAGACTAGTTCGGTCGAGGAGACCCAGTACTTC. The chain has TRBV11-3 and TRBJ2-5; perhaps TRBD2 as D (6 bases). CDR1 and CDR2 from the germline V gene are SGHNT and YENEEA. This CDR3 is 17 amino acids long. V was trimmed by 3 bases and J by 5 bases, leaving 22 bases between them.

This clone has just a few counts. J is TRBJ2-2 and V is TRBV7-3; tentatively, D is TRBD1 (8 bases). Per germline, CDR1 SGHTA and CDR2 FQGTGA. Trimming cost V 3 bases and J 7 bases, with 18 bases left between them. The CDR3 loop spans 16 amino acids. The CDR3 bases are TGTGCCAGCAGCTTGTCCCGGACAGGGAGGGACGGGGAGCTGTTTTTT. Encoded protein: CASSLSRTGRDGELFF. Combining the CDR3 with reference TRBV7-3 and TRBJ2-2 gives the whole variable domain GAGVSQTPSNKVTEKGKYVELRCDPISGHTALYWYRQSLGQGPEFLIYFQGTGAADDSGLPNDRFFAVRPEGSVSTLKIQRTERGDSAVYLCASSLSRTGRDGELFFGEGSRLTVL.

The rearrangement uses TRBV30 and TRBJ1-6; D is ambiguous. Trimming stripped 3 bases from V and 7 bases from J, with 16 bases between. The CDR3 extends over 15 amino acids. From germline, CDR1 is GTSNPN and CDR2 SVGIG (reference sequence). The CDR3 spells CAWRYTGSLNSPLHF. Here the CDR3 DNA reads TGTGCCTGGAGGTACACCGGGTCCTTAAATTCACCCCTCCACTTT.

Worth noting for this clone: Other DNA sequences of this sample code for an identical CDR3. The chain joins TRBV28 to TRBJ2-3; D is unclear. Trimming removed 2 bases from V and 6 bases from J, with 6 bases in between. The length of the CDR3 is 12 residues. Germline V gene sequence: CDR1 MDHEN, CDR2 SYDVKM. The CDR3 spells CASSLVRDTQYF. The CDR3 nucleotides are TGTGCCAGCAGTTTAGTGAGGGATACGCAGTATTTT. Filled out from reference TRBV28 and TRBJ2-3, the complete variable domain reads DVKVTQSSRYLVKRTGEKVFLECVQDMDHENMFWYRQDPGLGLRLIYFSYDVKMKEKGDIPEGYSVSREKKERFSLILESASTNQTSMYLCASSLVRDTQYFGPGTRLTVL.

This chain connects TRBV2 to TRBJ2-7; 8 bases match TRBD2. The CDR3 consists of 12 residues. V was pared by 6 bases and J by 10 bases, with 8 bases of the junction left unmatched. Germline V gene data show CDR1 as SNHLY and CDR2 as FYNNEI. Here the CDR3 DNA reads TGTGCCAGCAGCGAAATAGCGGGGCAACAGTACTTC. Translation gives CASSEIAGQQYF. The entire variable domain, with the rest obtained from reference TRBV2 and TRBJ2-7, is as follows: EPEVTQTPSHQVTQMGQEVILRCVPISNHLYFYWYRQILGQKVEFLVSFYNNEISEKSEIFDDQFSVERPDGSNFTLKIRSTKLEDSAMYFCASSEIAGQQYFGPGTRLTVT.

V gene TRBV4-3 combines with J gene TRBJ2-2, with no clear D. This CDR3 has 15 residues. Germline lookup yields CDR1 LGHNA and CDR2 YSLEER. V was pared by 0 bases and J by 6 bases, with 11 bases between. The CDR3 sequence: CASSQDPRSSGELFF. The CDR3 DNA sequence: TGCGCCAGCAGCCAAGATCCGAGGAGCTCCGGGGAGCTGTTTTTT.

This chain links TRBV6-5 with TRBJ2-6, with D unclear. The germline V gene encodes CDR1 MNHEY and CDR2 SVGAGI. This CDR3 contains 14 residues. V lost 6 bases, J lost 0 bases, and 6 bases lay in between. CDR3 region: CASRSNSGANVLTF. The CDR3, as DNA: TGTGCCAGCAGGTCAAACTCTGGGGCCAACGTCCTGACTTTC.

This chain uses TRBV6-6 with TRBJ2-1; 16 nucleotides agree with TRBD2. This CDR3 is built from 20 residues. With V trimmed by 6 bases and J by 10 bases, 21 bases remained unmatched. The germline CDR1 and CDR2 sequences are MNHNY and SVGAGI (reference sequence). The chain's CDR3 is CASSLYGTSGREDTGPEQFF. DNA for the CDR3: TGTGCCAGCAGCCTTTACGGGACTAGCGGGAGGGAGGACACAGGCCCGGAGCAGTTCTTC.

V gene TRBV7-2 combines with J gene TRBJ2-1, with D maybe TRBD1 (5 bases). The V end was cut by 1 base, the J end by 2 bases, with 6 bases between. The CDR3 spans 14 residues. In germline, CDR1 is SGHTA, CDR2 FQGNSA. The CDR3 nucleotides are TGTGCCAGCAGCTTAGACAGGACCTACAATGAGCAGTTCTTC. Amino acid sequence: CASSLDRTYNEQFF.

The rearrangement uses TRBV10-3 and TRBJ2-2; TRBD2 agrees at 7 bases. J lost 6 bases, V lost 9 bases, and 4 bases had no gene match. Germline loops: CDR1 ENHRY, CDR2 SYGVKD. The CDR3 spans 12 residues. This chain's CDR3 is CAMSGDSGELFF. The DNA for the CDR3 is TGTGCCATGAGCGGGGACTCCGGGGAGCTGTTTTTT.